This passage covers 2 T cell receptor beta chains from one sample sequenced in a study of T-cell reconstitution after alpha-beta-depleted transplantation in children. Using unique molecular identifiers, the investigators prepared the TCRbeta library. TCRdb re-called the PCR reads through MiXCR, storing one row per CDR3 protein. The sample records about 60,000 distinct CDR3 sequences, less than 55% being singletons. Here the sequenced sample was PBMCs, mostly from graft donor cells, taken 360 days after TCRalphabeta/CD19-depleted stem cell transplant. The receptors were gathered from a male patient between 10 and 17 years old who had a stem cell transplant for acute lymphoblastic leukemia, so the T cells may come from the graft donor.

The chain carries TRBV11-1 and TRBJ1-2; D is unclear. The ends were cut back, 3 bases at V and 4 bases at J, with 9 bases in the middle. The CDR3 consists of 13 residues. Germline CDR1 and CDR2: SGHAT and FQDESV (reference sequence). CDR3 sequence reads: CASSLRGPYGYTF. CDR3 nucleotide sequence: TGTGCCAGCAGCTTGCGCGGGCCCTATGGCTACACCTTC. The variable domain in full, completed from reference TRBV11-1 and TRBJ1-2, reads EAEVAQSPRYKITEKSQAVAFWCDPISGHATLYWYRQILGQGPELLVQFQDESVVDDSQLPKDRFSAERLKGVDSTLKIQPAELGDSAMYLCASSLRGPYGYTFGSGTRLTVV.

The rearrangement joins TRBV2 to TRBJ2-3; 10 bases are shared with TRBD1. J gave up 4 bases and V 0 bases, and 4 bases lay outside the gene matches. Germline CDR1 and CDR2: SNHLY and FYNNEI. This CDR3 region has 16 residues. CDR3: CASSEAGTGVADTQYF. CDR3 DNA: TGTGCCAGCAGTGAAGCCGGGACAGGGGTTGCAGATACGCAGTATTTT.